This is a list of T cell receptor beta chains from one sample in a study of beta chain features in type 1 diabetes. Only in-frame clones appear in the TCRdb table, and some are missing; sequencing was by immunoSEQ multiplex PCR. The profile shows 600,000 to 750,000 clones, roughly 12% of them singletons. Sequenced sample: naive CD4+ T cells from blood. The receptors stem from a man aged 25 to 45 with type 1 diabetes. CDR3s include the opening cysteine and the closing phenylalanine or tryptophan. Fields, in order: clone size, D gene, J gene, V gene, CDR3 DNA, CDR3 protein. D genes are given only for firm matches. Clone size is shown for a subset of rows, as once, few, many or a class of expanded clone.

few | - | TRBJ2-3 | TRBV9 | TGTGCCAGCACCAAGGGGGGACACACAGATACGCAGTATTTT | CASTKGGHTDTQYF
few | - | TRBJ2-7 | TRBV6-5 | TGTGCCAGCAGTAGCGTGGACGGTGCCTACGAGCAGTACTTC | CASSSVDGAYEQYF
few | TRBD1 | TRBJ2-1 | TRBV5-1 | TGCGCCAGCAGCTTGGACAGGGGGTACAATGAGCAGTTCTTC | CASSLDRGYNEQFF
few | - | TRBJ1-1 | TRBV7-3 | TGTGCCAGCAGGAAACAGGAGAACACTGAAGCTTTCTTT | CASRKQENTEAFF
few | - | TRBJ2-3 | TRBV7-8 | TGTGCCAGCAGCCCAAAACAGGGGGGGAGCACAGATACGCAGTATTTT | CASSPKQGGSTDTQYF
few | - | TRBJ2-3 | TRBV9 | TGTGCCAGCAGCGGCGGGGTCCTCGGGACAGATACGCAGTATTTT | CASSGGVLGTDTQYF
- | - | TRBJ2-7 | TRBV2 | TGTGCCAGCAGTGAGCCCTACGAGCAGTACTTC | CASSEPYEQYF
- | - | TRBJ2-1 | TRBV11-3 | TGTGCCAGCAGCCGTACAAGGGAGCAGTTCTTC | CASSRTREQFF
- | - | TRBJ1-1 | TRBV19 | TGTGCCAGTAGTCTCAGAGTGAACACTGAAGCTTTCTTT | CASSLRVNTEAFF
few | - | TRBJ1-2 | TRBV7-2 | TGTGCCAGCAGCCAGCTGCGGACGGTAGGCTACACCTTC | CASSQLRTVGYTF
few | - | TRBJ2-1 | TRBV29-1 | TGCAGCGTTGCCCCGGGCTCGAGTCCCAATGAGCAGTTCTTC | CSVAPGSSPNEQFF
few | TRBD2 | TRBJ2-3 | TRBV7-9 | TGTGCCAGCACCGCCGGGCGGGGGGCCACAGATACGCAGTATTTT | CASTAGRGATDTQYF
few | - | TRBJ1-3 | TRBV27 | TGTGCCAGCACCCTCGTGTTAGGGTCTTCTGGAAACACCATATATTTT | CASTLVLGSSGNTIYF
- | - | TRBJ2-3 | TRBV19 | TGTGCCAGTAGTTCACGGGGTTCTAAAAGCACAGATACGCAGTATTTT | CASSSRGSKSTDTQYF
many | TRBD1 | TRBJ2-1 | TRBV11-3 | TGTGCCAGCAGCGTACCTCAGGGGGCGCGGTTCTTC | CASSVPQGARFF
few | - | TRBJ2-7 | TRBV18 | TGTGCCAGCTCCCGGGGTTTCTCCTACGAGCAGTACTTC | CASSRGFSYEQYF
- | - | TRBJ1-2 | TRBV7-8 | TGTGCCAGCAGCTTTCGTATACTGGGGTCCTATGGCTACACCTTC | CASSFRILGSYGYTF
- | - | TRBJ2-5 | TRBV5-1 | TGCGCCAGCAGCTTGGAGTCCTCGCAAGAGACCCAGTACTTC | CASSLESSQETQYF
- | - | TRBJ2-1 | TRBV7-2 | TGTGCCAGCAGCTTAGAAGCCCGGACCGGTGAGCAGTTCTTC | CASSLEARTGEQFF
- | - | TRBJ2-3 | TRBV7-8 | TGTGCCAGCAGCTTAGCAGTTTTATCAGATACGCAGTATTTT | CASSLAVLSDTQYF
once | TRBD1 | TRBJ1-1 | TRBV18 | TGTGCCAGCTCACCCCTACAGGGGGCCCCTACTGAAGCTTTCTTT | CASSPLQGAPTEAFF
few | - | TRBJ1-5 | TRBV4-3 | TGCGCCAGCAGCCAAGAGAGGACCGCAAATCAGCCCCAGCATTTT | CASSQERTANQPQHF
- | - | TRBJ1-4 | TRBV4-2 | TGTGCCAGCAGCCGGGGCGAGTCAGGGGACGAAAAACTGTTTTTT | CASSRGESGDEKLFF
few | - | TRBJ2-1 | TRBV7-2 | TGTGCCAGCAGCTTCGCACAGAACAATGAGCAGTTCTTC | CASSFAQNNEQFF
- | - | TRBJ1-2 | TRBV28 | TGTGCCAGCAGTGCGCATCGGGGAAGCGGGAACTATGGCTACACCTTC | CASSAHRGSGNYGYTF
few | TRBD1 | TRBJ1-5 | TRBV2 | TGTGCCAGCAGCAGGGACAGTGTCAATCAGCCCCAGCATTTT | CASSRDSVNQPQHF
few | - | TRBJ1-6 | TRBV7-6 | TGTGCCAGCAGCCAGAGGCAGGAGGATTCACCCCTCCACTTT | CASSQRQEDSPLHF
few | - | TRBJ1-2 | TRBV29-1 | TGCAGCGTTGACTTTTGGGGCTATGGCTACACCTTC | CSVDFWGYGYTF
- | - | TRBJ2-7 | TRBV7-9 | TGTGCCAGCAGCTATCAGGGTGATGCGGGGGAGCAGTACTTC | CASSYQGDAGEQYF
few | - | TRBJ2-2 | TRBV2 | TGTGCCAGCTCCCTTGGGGCCGGGGAGCTGTTTTTT | CASSLGAGELFF
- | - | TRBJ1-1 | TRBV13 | TGTGCCAGCAGCCTCTCAACCAACACTGAAGCTTTCTTT | CASSLSTNTEAFF
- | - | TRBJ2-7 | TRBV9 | TGTGCCAGCAGTCCTACCCCGGCCGGACATTACGAGCAGTACTTC | CASSPTPAGHYEQYF
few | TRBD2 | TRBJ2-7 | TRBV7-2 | TGTGCCAGCAGACCCCGGACTAGCGGCCACGAGCAGTACTTC | CASRPRTSGHEQYF
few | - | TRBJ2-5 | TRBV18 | TGTGCCAGCTCGGCCAACCCGGGGACAAGGCAAACCCAGTACTTC | CASSANPGTRQTQYF
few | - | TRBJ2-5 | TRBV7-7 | TGTGCCAGCAGCTTAGGGGCCGGGATACAAGAGACCCAGTACTTC | CASSLGAGIQETQYF
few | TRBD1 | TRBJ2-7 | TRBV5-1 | TGCGCCAGCAGCTCGGGACAGGGGGCGCTTGAGCAGTACTTC | CASSSGQGALEQYF
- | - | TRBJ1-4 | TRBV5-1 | TGCGCCAGCAGCTTGGATACGGTCTCAACTAATGAAAAACTGTTTTTT | CASSLDTVSTNEKLFF
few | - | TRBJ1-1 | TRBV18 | TGTGCCAGCTCACCACAGTATGCCGGGCAAACTGAAGCTTTCTTT | CASSPQYAGQTEAFF
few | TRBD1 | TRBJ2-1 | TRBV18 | TGTGCCAGCTCACCGGGACAGGGAAGCAATGAGCAGTTCTTC | CASSPGQGSNEQFF
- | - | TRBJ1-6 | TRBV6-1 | TGTGCCAGCAGTGGATTAGACTCCTATAATTCACCCCTCCACTTT | CASSGLDSYNSPLHF
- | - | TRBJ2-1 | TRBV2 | TGTGCCAGCAGTCTTAGCTACAATGAGCAGTTCTTC | CASSLSYNEQFF
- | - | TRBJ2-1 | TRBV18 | TGTGCCAGCTCACCACCGGGCGAGCAGTTCTTC | CASSPPGEQFF
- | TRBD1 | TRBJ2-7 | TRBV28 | TGTGCCAGCAGTCGACAGGGGGCCTACGAGCAGTACTTC | CASSRQGAYEQYF
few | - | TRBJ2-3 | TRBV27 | TGTGCCAGCAGTTTACCCATCGGTACGCAGTATTTT | CASSLPIGTQYF
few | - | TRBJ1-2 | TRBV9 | TGTGCCAGCAGCGTAGGCACAGACACTAACTATGGCTACACCTTC | CASSVGTDTNYGYTF
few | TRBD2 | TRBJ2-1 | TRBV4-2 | TGTGCCAGCAGCCAAGAGGCTAGCGGGGGGTACAATGAGCAGTTCTTC | CASSQEASGGYNEQFF